A selection of T cell receptor beta chains follows, all from one sample in a study of spatial heterogeneity in lung cancer. One entry per CDR3 protein, called by TCRdb with MiXCR from the 5' RACE reads. The sample carries about 120,000 distinct CDR3 sequences, 9.5% to 15% recorded once. This sample comprised PBMCs, obtained at follow-up. The source is a male donor with early-stage non-small cell lung cancer. CDR3s include the opening cysteine and the closing phenylalanine or tryptophan. The D gene is left open where the match is weak. Some rows mark clone size as missing; the rest say once, few, many or name a class of expanded clone.

D,V,J,size,DNA,CDR3
-,TRBV2,TRBJ2-1,-,TGTGCCAGCAGTACGACAGGCATGGGATTTTTTTACAATGAGCAGTTCTTC,CASSTTGMGFFYNEQFF
TRBD1,TRBV20-1,TRBJ2-4,-,TGCAGTGCTAGAGACGGGACAGAAAACATTCAGTACTTC,CSARDGTENIQYF
-,TRBV7-2,TRBJ2-4,many,TGTGCCAGCAGCCCGGCTATGTACATTCAGTACTTC,CASSPAMYIQYF
-,TRBV7-9,TRBJ2-3,-,TGTGCCAGCAGCTTAAGGGCCCGGCAGTATTTT,CASSLRARQYF
TRBD1,TRBV20-1,TRBJ1-5,few,TGCAGTGCTAGTACCAACAGGGGAAATCAGCCCCAGCATTTT,CSASTNRGNQPQHF
-,TRBV5-1,TRBJ1-1,-,TGCGCCAGCAGCTTGCCAATCAACCCCACTGAAGCTTTCTTT,CASSLPINPTEAFF
TRBD1,TRBV12-3/TRBV12-4,TRBJ1-1,-,TGTGCCAGCAGTTTCCAGGGGGCCACTGAAGCTTTCTTT,CASSFQGATEAFF
-,TRBV6-6,TRBJ2-5,many,TGTGCCAGCAGGCTAGCGAGGAGGGAGACCCAGTACTTC,CASRLARRETQYF
-,TRBV6-2/TRBV6-3,TRBJ2-2,few,TGTGCCAGCAAGAGGACGAACACCGGGGAGCTGTTTTTT,CASKRTNTGELFF
-,TRBV11-2,TRBJ2-1,many,TGTGCCAGCAGCTTAGAACAGGGCGTTTGGAATGAGCAGTTCTTC,CASSLEQGVWNEQFF
-,TRBV7-2,TRBJ1-5,many,TGTGCCAGCAGCTCGGGACATATCAATCAGCCCCAGCATTTT,CASSSGHINQPQHF
TRBD1,TRBV6-2/TRBV6-3,TRBJ2-4,-,TGTGCCAGCAGAGGGGGCAGCCGAGGCATTCAGTACTTC,CASRGGSRGIQYF
-,TRBV28,TRBJ1-3,-,TGTGCCAGCAGTCTCTTAAGAGGGACCATATATTTT,CASSLLRGTIYF
-,TRBV7-2,TRBJ2-7,many,TGTGCCAGCAGCTTGTTCGAGGGGAGCTCCTACGAGCAGTACTTC,CASSLFEGSSYEQYF
-,TRBV7-2,TRBJ2-3,-,TGTGCCAGCAGCTCCCTCGGGGGCCACACAGATACGCAGTATTTT,CASSSLGGHTDTQYF
-,TRBV6-1,TRBJ1-2,few,TGTGCCAGCAGTGAAGTTACAACAGGCGGCGGCTACACCTTC,CASSEVTTGGGYTF
-,TRBV28,TRBJ1-5,many,TGTGCCAGCAGCCCAGGGGAGCAGCCCCAGCATTTT,CASSPGEQPQHF
-,TRBV7-3,TRBJ1-6,few,TGTGCCAGCAGCGAGTCCAGGCATAATTCACCCCTCCACTTT,CASSESRHNSPLHF
TRBD1,TRBV19,TRBJ1-5,-,TGTGCCAGTCGGGGACAGCATGGTATCAATCAGCCCCAGCATTTT,CASRGQHGINQPQHF
-,TRBV28,TRBJ2-2,many,TGTGCCAGCAGTTTAATTGCGGGGGCCCACCGAGGGGGCGGGGAGCTGTTTTTT,CASSLIAGAHRGGGELFF
TRBD1,TRBV5-1,TRBJ1-1,few,TGCGCCAGCAGCCAAGGACAGGGCTATGGCACTGAAGCTTTCTTT,CASSQGQGYGTEAFF
-,TRBV7-2,TRBJ2-7,-,TGTGCCAGCAGCCCAACGCTCTACGAGCAGTACTTC,CASSPTLYEQYF
-,TRBV2,TRBJ1-1,few,TGTGCCAGCAGAGACGGCTATAACACTGAAGCTTTCTTT,CASRDGYNTEAFF
-,TRBV5-1,TRBJ2-3,few,TGCGCCAGCAGCTTTGGACAGACTAGCACAGATACGCAGTATTTT,CASSFGQTSTDTQYF
TRBD1,TRBV19,TRBJ2-3,few,TGTGCCAGTAGGAGAGACAGGGATCCAACAGATACGCAGTATTTT,CASRRDRDPTDTQYF
-,TRBV2,TRBJ2-2,many,TGTGCCGCCGGGGGCTGGGGCACCGGGGAGCTGTTTTTT,CAAGGWGTGELFF
TRBD1,TRBV11-3,TRBJ2-2,few,TGTGCCAGCACCAGGGACAGCCACACCGCCGGGGAGCTGTTTTTT,CASTRDSHTAGELFF
-,TRBV28,TRBJ1-5,many,TGTGCCAGCAGTTTATTACCAAGCGACAGCCTCAATCAGCCCCAGCATTTT,CASSLLPSDSLNQPQHF
TRBD2,TRBV25-1,TRBJ2-1,few,TGTGCCAGCAGTGAATATAGGGTAGCGGGGGGATCCTACAATGAGCAGTTCTTC,CASSEYRVAGGSYNEQFF
-,TRBV4-1,TRBJ1-1,many,TGCGCCAGCCGGACGGATGTAATGAACACTGAAGCTTTCTTT,CASRTDVMNTEAFF
-,TRBV25-1,TRBJ2-1,few,TGTGCCAGCGAGCCTACCGCCGGGACAACCTACAATGAGCAGTTCTTC,CASEPTAGTTYNEQFF
TRBD1,TRBV7-2,TRBJ1-5,few,TGTGCCAGCAGCGCTCCGGGACAGGGTTTGACTCAGCCCCAGCATTTT,CASSAPGQGLTQPQHF
TRBD1,TRBV7-2,TRBJ2-7,-,TGTGCCAGCAGCTTAGTCCTGACGGGACAGTTCTCCTACGAGCAGTACTTC,CASSLVLTGQFSYEQYF
-,TRBV2,TRBJ1-1,-,TGTGCCAGCAGTGAAACTACAATTCTGGCTTTCTTT,CASSETTILAFF
-,TRBV29-1,TRBJ2-1,many,TGCAGCGGATTCCGGGACTACAATGAGCAGTTCTTC,CSGFRDYNEQFF